The 16 T cell receptor beta chains listed next were all sequenced from one sample in a study of blood T cell repertoires in COVID-19. The repertoire was sequenced with immunoSEQ multiplex PCR; TCRdb's copy has only in-frame clones and lacks some. Altogether some 87,000 clones are present, 80% being singletons, with the ten largest covering 7.5% to 9.5%. Sequenced material: peripheral blood. These receptors were collected from a man aged 50-59 years who had recovered from COVID-19.

This clone was counted only a few times. V is TRBV7-2 and J is TRBJ1-2; D might be TRBD1 (6 bases). CDR3 size: 14 residues. CDR1 is SGHTA, CDR2 FQGNSA, per germline. V was cut by 4 bases and J by 4 bases, with 13 bases left in between. The CDR3 DNA sequence: TGTGCCAGCAGCTCTCAGGGGAATCTCTATGGCTACACCTTC. Protein product: CASSSQGNLYGYTF.

This chain connects TRBV7-2 to TRBJ2-1; 9 positions match TRBD1. Germline CDR1 SGHTA, CDR2 FQGNSA. The V gene end was trimmed by 4 bases and the J gene end by 6 bases; junction bases not matched to a gene: 7. CDR3 size: 15 residues. The chain's CDR3 is CASSSGQGRTNEQFF. CDR3 DNA sequence: TGTGCCAGCAGCTCGGGACAGGGAAGAACCAATGAGCAGTTCTTC.

This clone was detected only once. The rearrangement joins TRBV5-1 to TRBJ2-2, with D unclear. Trimming cost V 0 bases and J 5 bases, with 5 bases left between them. Germline V lookup: CDR1 SGHRS, CDR2 YFSETQ. The CDR3 has 13 amino acids. The CDR3 loop reads CASSLVGTGELFF. The CDR3 DNA sequence: TGCGCCAGCAGCTTGGTCGGTACCGGGGAGCTGTTTTTT.

V gene TRBV29-1 combines with J gene TRBJ2-7, with D uncertain. This CDR3 has 11 amino acids. V was pared by 4 bases and J by 0 bases, with 4 bases between. Germline-derived CDR1 and CDR2 are SQVTM and ANQGSEA. This CDR3 is CSVVVSYEQYF. CDR3 in DNA: TGCAGCGTTGTCGTCTCCTACGAGCAGTACTTC.

This clone came up a few times. The chain employs TRBV19 and TRBJ2-7, with 8 bases that match TRBD2. CDR3 length: 13 amino acids. The V and J ends lost 5 bases and 3 bases, in that order; junction bases with no gene match: 3. The germline V gene has CDR1 LNHDA and CDR2 SQIVND (reference sequence). This CDR3 is CASSASGSYEQYF. CDR3 DNA sequence: TGTGCCAGTAGTGCCAGCGGGAGCTACGAGCAGTACTTC.

The rearrangement links TRBV18 to TRBJ2-1, with 10 bases matching TRBD2. V dropped 0 bases and J dropped 3; count of bases not matched to a gene: 2. The CDR3 spans 16 residues. The V gene's germline CDR1 is KGHSH and CDR2 LQKENI. The CDR3 protein is CASSPPLAGDYNEQFF. CDR3 in DNA: TGTGCCAGCTCACCACCGCTAGCGGGGGACTACAATGAGCAGTTCTTC.

This clone was observed once. The CDR3 loop reads CALAETTGALAKNIQYF. Written as DNA, the CDR3 is TGTGCCCTCGCCGAAACGACTGGTGCCCTAGCCAAAAACATTCAGTACTTC. The J gene is TRBJ2-4, the V gene TRBV24-1; D is unresolved. Trimming cost V 12 bases and J 0 bases, with 23 bases left between them. The germline CDR1 and CDR2 sequences are KGHDR and SFDVKD. This CDR3 is 17 amino acids long.

In its sample, this clone was seen once. The chain carries TRBV25-1 and TRBJ1-2; D is possibly TRBD1 (6 bases). The CDR3 runs 14 residues. Germline V gene sequence: CDR1 MGHDK, CDR2 SYGVNS. V gave up 4 bases and J gave up 0 bases, with 9 bases separating them. The CDR3 spells CASSVGGPNYGYTF. CDR3 DNA: TGTGCCAGCAGTGTCGGGGGGCCTAACTATGGCTACACCTTC.

The chain joins TRBV28 to TRBJ2-4; perhaps TRBD2 as D (6 bases). The V gene's germline CDR1 is MDHEN and CDR2 SYDVKM. This CDR3 has 16 amino acids. Between the trimmed V and J ends, which lost 3 bases and 2 bases, there was a span of 14 bases. The CDR3: CASSFPGSGSKNIQYF. The DNA for the CDR3 is TGTGCCAGCAGTTTTCCCGGGAGCGGATCCAAAAACATTCAGTACTTC.

This chain links TRBV4-1 with TRBJ2-2; 12 bases are a match to TRBD1. This CDR3 has 17 residues. With V trimmed by 3 bases and J by 7 bases, 9 bases remained unmatched. Germline V CDR1 and CDR2: MGHRA, YSYEKL. CDR3 sequence (DNA): TGCGCCAGCAGCCAGGCCGGGACAGGGGGCAAAGGCGGGGAGCTGTTTTTT. Its protein is CASSQAGTGGKGGELFF.

The V call is TRBV15, the J call TRBJ2-5; 12 positions match TRBD2. This CDR3 spans 16 amino acids. V was pared by 4 bases and J by 5 bases, with 8 bases of the junction left unmatched. From germline, CDR1 is LNHNV and CDR2 YYDKDF (reference sequence). The CDR3 protein is CATSTSSGGASETQYF. The CDR3 DNA is TGTGCCACCAGCACTTCTAGCGGGGGGGCCTCGGAGACCCAGTACTTC.

V gene TRBV3-1 (or the pseudogene TRBV3-2) combines with J gene TRBJ1-2; D is undetermined. Germline V gives CDR1 LGHDT, CDR2 YNNKEL (reference sequence). V dropped 0 bases and J dropped 7 bases, with 9 bases sitting between them. The CDR3 contains 13 residues. CDR3 sequence reads: CASSQDLSGGYTF. For the CDR3, the DNA is TGTGCCAGCAGCCAAGATTTGTCGGGTGGCTACACCTTC.

V and J are TRBV5-8 and TRBJ1-5; 8 nucleotides line up with TRBD1. The CDR3 loop spans 15 amino acids. Germline assignment: CDR1 SGHTS and CDR2 YDEGEE. Losses at the gene ends were 0 bases for V and 1 base for J; bases not matched to a gene: 0. CDR3 sequence reads: CASSLGTGSNQPQHF. The CDR3 nucleotides read TGTGCCAGCAGCTTGGGGACAGGGAGCAATCAGCCCCAGCATTTT.

This sequence joins TRBV4-1 and TRBJ1-1, with D hard to call. V lost 1 base, J lost 3 bases, and 9 bases lay in between. From germline, CDR1 is MGHRA and CDR2 YSYEKL. This CDR3 is 14 amino acids long. The CDR3, as DNA: TGCGCCAGCAGCCAAGTGGAGCCGGACACTGAAGCTTTCTTT. It specifies CASSQVEPDTEAFF.

This chain connects TRBV7-9 to TRBJ2-1; TRBD2 aligns across 9 bases. Unmatched junction bases numbered 5, after V lost 3 bases and J lost 5 bases. CDR1 is SEHNR and CDR2 is FQNEAQ in the germline V gene (reference sequence). The CDR3 consists of 15 residues. CDR3 amino acids: CASSFLAGANNEQFF. CDR3 in DNA: TGTGCCAGCAGCTTCTTAGCGGGGGCGAACAATGAGCAGTTCTTC.

This clone was found once. The chain carries TRBV30 and TRBJ1-2, with TRBD1 matching over 8 bases. This CDR3 has 11 amino acids. CDR1 is GTSNPN and CDR2 is SVGIG in the germline V gene (reference sequence). J lost 7 bases, V lost 4 bases, and 2 bases had no gene match. CDR3 nucleotides: TGTGCCTGGACACAGGGGGGTGGCTACACCTTC. Amino acids: CAWTQGGGYTF.